The 16 T cell receptor beta chains reported below all come from one sample, sequenced in a study of blood T cell repertoires in COVID-19. TCRdb keeps only in-frame clones here, not all; method: immunoSEQ multiplex PCR. The table records roughly 210,000 clones, 80% to 90% of them present only once. The sample taken for sequencing was peripheral blood. The receptors stem from a woman older than 75 with COVID-19, enrolled during active disease.

This clone has only a few counts. The chain links TRBV2 to TRBJ1-1; D gene unclear. CDR1 is SNHLY, CDR2 FYNNEI, per germline. V was pared by 6 bases and J by 8 bases, with 10 bases between. This CDR3 is built from 11 residues. Here the CDR3 reads CASRNTVEAFF. The DNA of the CDR3 is TGTGCCAGCAGGAACACAGTAGAAGCTTTCTTT. Supplemented by reference TRBV2 and TRBJ1-1, the full variable domain reads EPEVTQTPSHQVTQMGQEVILRCVPISNHLYFYWYRQILGQKVEFLVSFYNNEISEKSEIFDDQFSVERPDGSNFTLKIRSTKLEDSAMYFCASRNTVEAFFGQGTRLTVV.

The V gene is TRBV5-4, the J gene TRBJ1-4, with TRBD1 identical over 7 bases. V dropped 6 bases and J dropped 7; count of bases not matched to a gene: 6. Germline values: CDR1 SGHNT, CDR2 YYREEE (reference sequence). The CDR3 is 13 amino acids. CDR3 sequence: CASTHRGTEKLFF. The CDR3 region has the DNA TGTGCCAGCACCCACAGGGGTACTGAAAAACTGTTTTTT.

The V and J genes are TRBV28 and TRBJ1-1, with D unclear. This CDR3 region has 15 residues. V lost 3 bases and J 3 bases, leaving 14 bases between the germline ends. Germline V gene data show CDR1 as MDHEN and CDR2 as SYDVKM. CDR3 DNA: TGTGCCAGCAGTTTCTTGGGGAGAGTCGACACTGAAGCTTTCTTT. It yields the protein CASSFLGRVDTEAFF. Variable domain in full (rest from reference TRBV28 and TRBJ1-1): DVKVTQSSRYLVKRTGEKVFLECVQDMDHENMFWYRQDPGLGLRLIYFSYDVKMKEKGDIPEGYSVSREKKERFSLILESASTNQTSMYLCASSFLGRVDTEAFFGQGTRLTVV.

V is TRBV29-1 and J is TRBJ2-5; TRBD1 matches 7 bases. V lost 6 bases to trimming and J lost 1 base; unmatched junction nucleotides: 5. CDR1 and CDR2 (germline): SQVTM, ANQGSEA. The CDR3 is made up of 13 amino acids. The CDR3 is CSVGDRFQETQYF. The CDR3 DNA sequence: TGCAGCGTGGGGGACAGATTCCAAGAGACCCAGTACTTC.

The chain employs TRBV30 and TRBJ1-2, with 11 bases matching TRBD1. The V and J ends lost 7 bases and 4 bases, in that order; junction bases with no gene match: 11. This CDR3 region has 15 residues. Germline lookup yields CDR1 GTSNPN and CDR2 SVGIG (reference sequence). CDR3 DNA: TGTGCCTTGAGGACAGGGGGCGCAGACCTCTATGGCTACACCTTC. Protein product: CALRTGGADLYGYTF.

The rearrangement joins TRBV10-2 to TRBJ2-5; maybe TRBD2 (6 bases). V dropped 6 bases and J dropped 5 bases, with 13 bases sitting between them. The CDR3 runs to 13 residues. Germline CDR1 is WSHSY and CDR2 is SAAADI. Here the CDR3 DNA reads TGCGCCAGCAGCTACGGGAGTACGGAGACCCAGTACTTC. Amino acid sequence: CASSYGSTETQYF.

CDR3 protein: CAWSADRGSINQPQHF. The CDR3 DNA reads TGTGCCTGGAGTGCAGACAGGGGCTCAATCAATCAGCCCCAGCATTTT. The chain couples TRBV30 to TRBJ1-5; 8 bases agree with TRBD1. The CDR3 consists of 16 residues. CDR1 and CDR2 (germline): GTSNPN, SVGIG (reference sequence). With V trimmed by 1 base and J by 3 bases, 8 bases remained unmatched.

The chain couples TRBV6-5 to TRBJ1-2; a weak D match, TRBD1 (5 bases). Trimming stripped 6 bases from V and 8 bases from J, with 19 bases between. The CDR3 is 14 residues long. Germline assignment: CDR1 MNHEY and CDR2 SVGAGI. The DNA for the CDR3 is TGTGCCAGCAGCCGTACAACTGGGGAGGGGGGCTACACCTTC. As protein: CASSRTTGEGGYTF.

The genes are TRBV28 and TRBJ1-6; D unclear. The germline CDR1 and CDR2 sequences are MDHEN and SYDVKM. The CDR3 is made up of 15 amino acids. Trimming cost V 2 bases and J 9 bases, with 14 bases left between them. The CDR3 nucleotides are TGTGCCAGCAGTTTAATAGAGGGTGGTTCTTCACCCCTCCACTTT. It codes for CASSLIEGGSSPLHF.

The CDR3 sequence is CASSLGGRVNYGYTF. The CDR3 DNA follows: TGTGCCAGCAGCTTGGGGGGCAGGGTGAACTATGGCTACACCTTC. V usage is TRBV5-6 and J usage is TRBJ1-2; the D gene is possibly TRBD1 (5 bases). With 0 bases removed from V and 2 bases from J, the gap between germline ends came to 11 bases. This CDR3 is 15 amino acids long. The germline CDR1 and CDR2 sequences are SGHDT and YYEEEE.

This chain links TRBV19 with TRBJ2-7, with 7 bases lining up with TRBD2. Germline V CDR1 and CDR2: LNHDA, SQIVND (reference sequence). This CDR3 has 13 residues. The V gene end was trimmed by 10 bases and the J gene end by 5 bases; junction bases not matched to a gene: 11. The chain's CDR3 is CATKEGGRHEQYF. The CDR3 DNA reads TGTGCCACCAAGGAGGGAGGGAGACACGAGCAGTACTTC.

The table lists this clone with a count of one. CDR3 amino acids: CASSLAGVNEKLFF. The CDR3 region has the DNA TGTGCCAGCAGCTTGGCGGGGGTTAATGAAAAACTGTTTTTT. The chain recombines TRBV5-6 with TRBJ1-4; tentative D call: TRBD1 (5 bases). The CDR3 extends over 14 amino acids. Germline CDR1 reads SGHDT; CDR2 reads YYEEEE. V lost 0 bases to trimming and J lost 4 bases, with 7 bases between them. The entire variable domain, with the rest obtained from reference TRBV5-6 and TRBJ1-4, is as follows: DAGVTQSPTHLIKTRGQQVTLRCSPKSGHDTVSWYQQALGQGPQFIFQYYEEEERQRGNFPDRFSGHQFPNYSSELNVNALLLGDSALYLCASSLAGVNEKLFFGSGTQLSVL.

This clone was found a few times. The genes are TRBV19 and TRBJ1-1; TRBD1 is a possible D gene (5 bases). This CDR3 contains 11 residues. CDR1 LNHDA and CDR2 SQIVND come from the germline V gene (reference sequence). With 3 bases removed from V and 7 bases from J, the gap between germline ends came to 6 bases. The CDR3 spells CASSITGEAFF. CDR3 nucleotide sequence: TGTGCCAGTAGTATCACAGGTGAAGCTTTCTTT.

This clone showed up just once. The chain carries TRBV27 and TRBJ1-5, with D unclear. The CDR3 loop spans 14 amino acids. CDR1 MNHEY and CDR2 SMNVEV come from the germline V gene (reference sequence). V lost 4 bases to trimming and J lost 0 bases, with 7 bases between them. CDR3 sequence: CASSSGYSNQPQHF. Written as DNA, the CDR3 is TGTGCCAGCAGTTCCGGTTATAGCAATCAGCCCCAGCATTTT.

The rearrangement uses TRBV6-6 and TRBJ2-5; 11 bases match TRBD1. The CDR3 covers 15 residues. The V gene end was trimmed by 5 bases and the J gene end by 4 bases; junction bases not matched to a gene: 6. Germline V CDR1 and CDR2: MNHNY, SVGAGI (reference sequence). The CDR3 spells CASSTRTGGAETQYF. DNA for the CDR3: TGTGCCAGCAGTACTAGGACAGGGGGCGCAGAGACCCAGTACTTC.

This clone was observed once. V is TRBV18 and J is TRBJ2-7; a weak D match, TRBD2 (6 bases). This CDR3 contains 14 residues. CDR1 KGHSH and CDR2 LQKENI come from the germline V gene. Trimming removed 1 base at V and 7 bases at J, with 14 bases between. DNA of the CDR3: TGTGCCAGCTCACCACGCGGGGCAGGGCGGGAGCAGTACGTC. The encoded protein is CASSPRGAGREQYV.